The 2 T cell receptor beta chains below were found in one sample sequenced in a study of neurological immune-mediated disorders (dated 2019 in TCRdb). The protocol used for the library was 5' RACE. The reads were generated on an Illumina HiSeq 2500. The public sequencing data were trimmed at Q25 with fastp and processed into clonotypes with MiXCR by TCRdb, which kept only in-frame beta chains. Rows with a matching CDR3 protein are joined into one entry that keeps the most common DNA and genes. The sample profile shows around 70,000 distinct CDR3 sequences; approximately 5.2% of them were found once. Roughly 7% of the sample rests with the top ten. The sequenced material came from PBMCs. Receptor source: a man in his late teens or twenties with multiple sclerosis.

This clonotype was observed at least ten times. V gene TRBV10-3 combines with J gene TRBJ2-7; D possibly uses TRBD1 or TRBD2 (5 bases each). Between the trimmed V and J ends, which lost 3 bases and 0 bases, there was a span of 15 bases. The CDR3 spans 16 residues. Germline-derived CDR1 and CDR2 are ENHRY and SYGVKD. The CDR3 sequence: CAISDPGRASSYEQYF. The CDR3 bases are TGTGCCATCAGTGATCCGGGACGGGCGAGCTCCTACGAGCAGTACTTC.

This clonotype occurred many times. This chain links TRBV12-3 or TRBV12-4 with TRBJ1-2, with D perhaps matching TRBD1 (5 bases). Between the trimmed V and J ends, which lost 5 bases and 10 bases, there was a span of 11 bases. The CDR3 has 11 amino acids. CDR3 coding DNA: TGTGCCAGCAGTCCGGGGACTTACTACACCTTC. Its translation is CASSPGTYYTF.